Given below is one TCR beta chain in context. This sample is drawn from a study of patients and donors after allogeneic stem cell transplantation. CDR3 length: 17 residues. Germline trimming cut 5 bases from V and 1 base from J; bases unmatched to any gene: 10. Germline CDR1 and CDR2: MNHEY and SVGEGT. TCRdb fed the RT-PCR reads into MiXCR, producing one record per CDR3 protein. The sample records some 960,000 distinct CDR3 sequences, about a sixth being singletons. The receptor's source is a human donor who was either an allogeneic HSCT recipient or a stem cell or donor lymphocyte infusion donor (not recorded which). It is not recorded whose cells these are; they may come from a transplant donor. The chain carries TRBV6-2 or TRBV6-3 and TRBJ2-7, with 11 bases fitting TRBD2. Specimen: blood, either unsorted or a sorted T cell fraction (not recorded which). CDR3 sequence reads: CASSPVSGGAKSYEQYF. The CDR3 DNA reads as TGTGCCAGCAGTCCCGTTAGCGGGGGGGCCAAGTCCTACGAGCAGTACTTC.